The clone carrying this TCR beta chain was picked up a small number of times. PBMC-derived CD4+ and CD8+ T cells were sorted. TCR sequencing used cDNA made by reverse transcription of extracted RNA. Some clones are missing from TCRdb's copy, which holds only in-frame ones; the method was immunoSEQ multiplex PCR. The sample has hundreds of thousands of clones; 50% to 65% are singletons. This sample was taken from a study of CD8+ T cells in alopecia areata. Study-level background: Dosing spanned 6 to 18 months on tofacitinib, then 6 months off drug.

The sequence was collected from a human donor with alopecia areata. This specimen was CD4+ T cells sorted from blood, taken at week 0.

CDR3 nucleotide sequence: TGCAGTGCTAGTCACGGGGATACGCAGTATTTT. Translating gives CSASHGDTQYF. The rearrangement joins TRBV20-1 to TRBJ2-3; D call uncertain. Trimming stripped 3 bases from V and 6 bases from J, with 7 bases between. Germline V lookup: CDR1 DFQATT, CDR2 SNEGSKA (reference sequence). This CDR3 is 11 amino acids long.